Listed here is a single TCR beta chain. Its cognate antigen is unknown. This CDR3 comprises 14 residues. V lost 5 bases and J lost 6; bases outside the gene matches: 10. Germline V gene sequence: CDR1 SQVTM, CDR2 ANQGSEA. Relying on iRepertoire HTBI primers and Arm-PCR of CDR3 regions, the team built TCR beta libraries. Each CDR3 protein is one row after TCRdb ran MiXCR on the multiplex PCR reads. The data show 550,000 or so distinct CDR3 sequences, with around 11% seen just once and roughly 8.9% held by the top ten. The sample belongs to a study of regulatory T cells in long-lasting Graves disease. Study-level points and caveats: Newly diagnosed disease favored TRBV20-1 and TRBJ2-1 over persistent disease.

Time point: newly diagnosed GD, antithyroid drugs for less than 3 months. PBMC-extracted RNA yielded the TCR library. This same sample was also part of a study on T cells in Graves' hyperthyroidism and ophthalmopathy. That paper notes: Graves' hyperthyroidism is called stable when ophthalmopathy does not progress within 18 months. Newly diagnosed hyperthyroidism, duration under 2 months, in patients aged 18 to 65.

This TCR was recovered from a woman aged 30 to 39 with Graves disease. This chain links TRBV29-1 with TRBJ2-1, with 7 bases aligning to TRBD1. The sequencing here drew on peripheral blood mononuclear cells (PBMCs), taken at new diagnosis, from a patient treated with antithyroid drugs. CDR3 sequence reads: CSVMSGGNLNEQFF. CDR3 sequence (DNA): TGCAGCGTTATGTCAGGGGGAAATCTCAATGAGCAGTTCTTC.